This T cell receptor (beta chain) was captured by sequencing in a study of T cell changes during pregnancy in multiple sclerosis. CDR1 SGHKS and CDR2 YYEKEE come from the germline V gene (reference sequence). This CDR3 has 15 residues. Trimming took off 0 bases at V and 1 base at J, with 10 bases between the two ends. Assay: immunoSEQ multiplex PCR; the TCRdb copy retains only in-frame clones and omits some. The data show 70,000 to 95,000 clones, under 95% seen once. This receptor was obtained from a female donor with multiple sclerosis, enrolled in a pregnancy study. Sequencing used CD4+ T cells from peripheral blood mononuclear cells, obtained in the second trimester of pregnancy. This sequence joins TRBV5-5 and TRBJ1-1; D may be TRBD1 (5 bases). As DNA, the CDR3 is TGTGCCAGCAGCTTGGCCGGGGGAAGGAACACTGAAGCTTTCTTT. Encoded protein: CASSLAGGRNTEAFF.